These 9 T cell receptor beta chains share one sample of origin, sequenced in a study of graft-versus-host responses after intestinal transplantation (dated by TCRdb to about 2021). The antigens these receptors bind are not known. This sample's time point label indicates: cells obtained before transplantation from donor or recipient. Library creation used the immunoSEQ multiplex PCR assay. Imported from immuneACCESS, the table was reduced by TCRdb to in-frame sequences with V and J called. These copies leave out some clones; in studies compared against another copy, an unresolved V gene accounts for under half, and the cause of the remainder is not known. The sample table shows about 51,000 clones, and 89% are seen once. The leading ten clones occupy 0.55% to 0.8% of the sample. The sequencing used unstimulated CD4+ T cells sorted from spleen or lymph node cells, collected before transplant. These TCRs come from a human donor who was the organ donor for an intestinal transplant.

The V call is TRBV9, the J call TRBJ2-7; D uncertain. The germline V and J ends were trimmed by 0 bases and 4 bases, with 5 bases remaining between them. From germline, CDR1 is SGDLS and CDR2 YYNGEE. The CDR3 contains 12 residues. CDR3 DNA sequence: TGTGCCAGCAGCGTAGCTAGGTACGAGCAGTACTTC. Its protein product is CASSVARYEQYF.

This sequence joins TRBV7-2 and TRBJ1-1; unclear D gene. CDR3 length equals 13 residues. Trimming removed 4 bases at V and 1 base at J, with 7 bases between. In germline, CDR1 is SGHTA, CDR2 FQGNSA. Here the CDR3 reads CASSSGRNTEAFF. In DNA form, the CDR3 reads TGTGCCAGCAGCTCAGGCCGGAACACTGAAGCTTTCTTT.

The rearrangement uses TRBV28 and TRBJ2-5; TRBD2 matches at 7 bases. The CDR3 is 17 amino acids. CDR1 is MDHEN and CDR2 is SYDVKM in the germline V gene. The V and J ends lost 3 bases and 5 bases, in that order; junction bases with no gene match: 15. CDR3 nucleotides: TGTGCCAGCAGTTTGGCCGCATTGAGGGAGGGCGGGGAGACCCAGTACTTC. This sequence encodes CASSLAALREGGETQYF.

The chain has TRBV20-1 and TRBJ2-2, with D uncertain. Germline V lookup: CDR1 DFQATT, CDR2 SNEGSKA (reference sequence). The CDR3 runs to 11 residues. The V and J ends lost 0 bases and 9 bases respectively, with 5 bases between them. The CDR3 here is CSARDIRELFF. As DNA, the CDR3 is TGCAGTGCTAGAGATATAAGGGAGCTGTTTTTT.

The rearrangement joins TRBV7-9 to TRBJ2-5, with 9 bases that match TRBD1. The better agreement between TRBJ2-7 and the DNA end casts doubt on the J call. Germline values: CDR1 SEHNR, CDR2 FQNEAQ (reference sequence). The CDR3 length is 13 residues. The CDR3 protein is CASSPGQGYEQYF. In DNA form, the CDR3 reads TGTGCCAGTTCTCCGGGACAGGGCTACGAGCAGTACTTC.

The chain couples TRBV11-2 to TRBJ1-3; D unresolved. Trimming pared 6 bases from V and 1 base from J, leaving 7 bases between. This CDR3 spans 13 amino acids. CDR1 and CDR2 (germline): SGHAT, FQNNGV. CDR3 region: CASREASGNTIYF. The CDR3 region has the DNA TGTGCCAGCAGAGAGGCATCTGGAAACACCATATATTTT.

The genes are TRBV30 and TRBJ2-7, with 9 bases that match TRBD2. Looked up from germline, CDR1 is GTSNPN and CDR2 is SVGIG (reference sequence). V lost 2 bases and J lost 3; bases outside the gene matches: 5. This CDR3 has 14 amino acids. CDR3 region: CAWSKLAGFYEQYF. In nucleotides, the CDR3 is TGTGCCTGGAGTAAGCTAGCGGGGTTCTACGAGCAGTACTTC.

The V call is TRBV19, the J call TRBJ1-2; TRBD1 matches 7 bases. The CDR3 sequence is 17 residues long. Per the germline V gene, CDR1 is LNHDA and CDR2 is SQIVND (reference sequence). The J segment lost 0 bases and the V segment lost 3 bases, leaving 10 bases of the junction unmatched. In DNA, the CDR3 is TGTGCCAGTAGTATCGTATCCGGGACAGTTTCTAACTATGGCTACACCTTC. Translation: CASSIVSGTVSNYGYTF.

The rearrangement links TRBV7-2 to TRBJ2-2; D is possibly TRBD1 (5 bases). Germline CDR1 SGHTA, CDR2 FQGNSA. Trimming took 1 base from V and 6 from J, leaving 9 bases between them. The CDR3 is made up of 14 amino acids. The CDR3 region has the DNA TGTGCCAGCAGCTTAGGGTGGGGCTCCGGGGAGCTGTTTTTT. This sequence encodes CASSLGWGSGELFF.